This T cell receptor (beta chain) was captured by sequencing in a study of graft-versus-host responses after intestinal transplantation. As regards this clone: Its target is unknown.

V lost 3 bases and J 3 bases, leaving 12 bases between the germline ends. CDR3 length equals 14 residues. Germline V gives CDR1 KGHSH, CDR2 LQKENI. Sequencing used immunoSEQ multiplex PCR; TCRdb keeps in-frame clones, though not all of them. The repertoire has around 87,000 clones, around 90% of them found once; the top ten carry about 0.44%. The sample in question was unstimulated CD8+ T cells sorted from spleen or lymph node cells, obtained before transplant. The chain carries TRBV18 and TRBJ2-7, with D perhaps TRBD2 (5 bases). The TCR comes from a human donor who was the organ donor for an intestinal transplant. The CDR3 loop is CASSPTASIYEQYF. The CDR3 DNA reads TGTGCCAGCTCACCTACGGCTAGCATCTACGAGCAGTACTTC.